This paragraph reports one T cell receptor beta chain. The sample comes from a study of blood T cell repertoires in COVID-19. Study-wide context: From the United States, Italy and Spain came samples of acute and convalescent COVID-19. From T cells, B-cell-depleted T cells, or PBMCs came the material, which was cDNA or gDNA.

Authors' data handling: From reference gene primer amplification, estimates of nucleated cell counts were derived. Sequencing was performed with immunoSEQ multiplex PCR; in TCRdb, only in-frame clones are kept and a portion is missing. V, J and clone size derive from that table, while D and trimming were established from the DNA sequence. The sample comprises 180,000 or so clones, 84% of which are singletons, and 6% to 9% rests with the top ten. V dropped 3 bases and J dropped 5 bases, with 13 bases sitting between them. The germline V gene encodes CDR1 DFQATT and CDR2 SNEGSKA (reference sequence). This CDR3 has 13 amino acids.

The sample was peripheral blood. The chain combines TRBV20-1 with TRBJ2-5; possibly TRBD2 for D (6 bases). The sequence was obtained from a man aged 35-49 years who had recovered from COVID-19. The CDR3 is CSASEGGGETQYF. Written as DNA, the CDR3 is TGCAGTGCTAGTGAGGGTGGAGGGGAGACCCAGTACTTC.